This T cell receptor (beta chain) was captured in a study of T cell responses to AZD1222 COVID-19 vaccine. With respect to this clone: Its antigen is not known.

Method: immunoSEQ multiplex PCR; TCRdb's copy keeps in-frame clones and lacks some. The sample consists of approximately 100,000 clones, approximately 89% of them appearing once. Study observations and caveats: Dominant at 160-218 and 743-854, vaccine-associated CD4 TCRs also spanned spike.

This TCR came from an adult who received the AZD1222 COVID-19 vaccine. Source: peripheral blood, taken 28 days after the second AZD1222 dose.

The CDR3: CASSQIGLAGANTGELFF. CDR3 in DNA: TGCGCCAGCAGCCAGATCGGACTAGCGGGAGCGAACACCGGGGAGCTGTTTTTT. V is TRBV4-1 and J is TRBJ2-2; TRBD2 agrees at 13 bases. The CDR3 has 18 residues. The germline CDR1 and CDR2 sequences are MGHRA and YSYEKL. Trimming removed 3 bases from V and 0 bases from J; junction bases left unmatched: 4.